Below, 29 T cell receptor beta chains from the same sample are listed, as sequenced in a study of T cell responses to AZD1222 COVID-19 vaccine. Method: immunoSEQ multiplex PCR; TCRdb's copy keeps in-frame clones and lacks some. The profile shows 150,000 to 200,000 clones, approximately 87% of them singletons. This material consisted of peripheral blood, taken on day 0 of MenACWY control vaccination. These receptors were collected from an adult in good health.

V gene TRBV4-2 combines with J gene TRBJ1-5; D is unclear. This CDR3 is built from 15 residues. V was cut by 0 bases and J by 1 base, with 7 bases left in between. Germline-derived CDR1 and CDR2 are LGHNA and YNFKEQ. CDR3 nucleotides: TGTGCCAGCAGCCAAGATTGGCAGAGCAATCAGCCCCAGCATTTT. This gives the protein CASSQDWQSNQPQHF.

J is TRBJ2-1 and V is TRBV7-9, with D tentatively TRBD1 (6 bases). V lost 5 bases, J lost 10 bases, and 12 bases lay in between. The length of the CDR3 is 12 residues. Germline assignment: CDR1 SEHNR and CDR2 FQNEAQ (reference sequence). The CDR3 region has the DNA TGTGCCAGCAGCCCGACAGGTGTGGAGCAGTTCTTC. This translates into CASSPTGVEQFF.

The chain is built from TRBV13 and TRBJ1-2, with D perhaps TRBD1 (6 bases). This CDR3 comprises 13 residues. V gave up 3 bases and J gave up 8 bases, with 13 bases separating them. Germline V CDR1 and CDR2: PRHDT, FYEKMQ (reference sequence). The CDR3 DNA reads as TGTGCCAGCAGCTTGTTTGGGGGCGGAGGCTACACCTTC. It yields the protein CASSLFGGGGYTF.

The V gene is TRBV30, the J gene TRBJ2-3, with a tentative D call TRBD1 (5 bases). Trimming pared 5 bases from V and 2 bases from J, leaving 8 bases between. CDR3 length: 12 residues. CDR1 is GTSNPN, CDR2 SVGIG, per germline (reference sequence). CDR3 DNA: TGTGCCTGGGACAGCAACACAGATACGCAGTATTTT. This translates into CAWDSNTDTQYF.

The rearrangement uses TRBV7-2 and TRBJ2-7; D not resolved. Germline V gene sequence: CDR1 SGHTA, CDR2 FQGNSA. The CDR3 contains 17 residues. V dropped 1 base and J dropped 4 bases, with 20 bases sitting between them. For the CDR3, the DNA is TGTGCCAGCAGCTTAGACCCCCCGGGCAGCATGGGATACGAGCAGTACTTC. Translation gives CASSLDPPGSMGYEQYF.

V gene TRBV5-6 combines with J gene TRBJ2-1; 11 bases agree with TRBD1. Germline values: CDR1 SGHDT, CDR2 YYEEEE. CDR3 length: 16 amino acids. The V segment lost 7 bases and the J segment 3 bases; nucleotides outside the gene matches: 9. CDR3 bases: TGTGCCAGCCATTCTCGGACAGGGGGCTTCTACAATGAGCAGTTCTTC. As protein: CASHSRTGGFYNEQFF.

V is TRBV29-1 and J is TRBJ2-3; D perhaps matches TRBD1 (5 bases). CDR1 is SQVTM and CDR2 is ANQGSEA in the germline V gene. Trimming pared 1 base from V and 3 bases from J, leaving 11 bases between. CDR3 length equals 14 residues. For the CDR3, the DNA is TGCAGCGTTGAAGGTGACAGTGCAACAGATACGCAGTATTTT. Translating it yields CSVEGDSATDTQYF.

The chain links TRBV5-6 to TRBJ1-2; 8 nucleotides line up with TRBD1. Trimming took 0 bases from V and 8 from J; bases not matched to a gene: 9. This CDR3 comprises 15 residues. Germline CDR1 is SGHDT and CDR2 is YYEEEE. The CDR3 is CASSLGGQGSSGYTF. The CDR3 DNA is TGTGCCAGCAGCTTGGGTGGACAGGGCTCGTCGGGCTACACCTTC.

This rearrangement joins TRBV29-1 to TRBJ1-1; D possibly corresponds to TRBD1 (5 bases). V was trimmed by 5 bases and J by 5 bases, leaving 12 bases between them. CDR1 is SQVTM and CDR2 is ANQGSEA in the germline V gene. The CDR3 sequence is 12 residues long. CDR3 sequence: CSVQRGETEAFF. CDR3 bases: TGCAGCGTTCAAAGAGGGGAGACTGAAGCTTTCTTT. Complete variable domain (other parts from reference TRBV29-1 and TRBJ1-1): SAVISQKPSRDICQRGTSLTIQCQVDSQVTMMFWYRQQPGQSLTLIATANQGSEATYESGFVIDKFPISRPNLTFSTLTVSNMSPEDSSIYLCSVQRGETEAFFGQGTRLTVV.

This clone was picked up one time. This chain connects TRBV3-1 (or the pseudogene TRBV3-2) to TRBJ1-3; D perhaps matches TRBD1 (6 bases). CDR1 is LGHDT, CDR2 YNNKEL, per germline (reference sequence). The CDR3 consists of 14 residues. Trimming pared 4 bases from V and 4 bases from J, leaving 11 bases between. The CDR3 DNA is TGTGCCAGCAGCCTAAGGGACACAGGAAACACCATATATTTT. It specifies CASSLRDTGNTIYF.

The chain combines TRBV10-3 with TRBJ2-7, with 10 bases matching TRBD1. The CDR3 has 15 amino acids. The J segment lost 6 bases and the V segment lost 3 bases, leaving 8 bases of the junction unmatched. Germline V lookup: CDR1 ENHRY, CDR2 SYGVKD. CDR3 in DNA: TGTGCCATCAGTGAAGAGGACAGGGGGTTTCCCGAGCAGTACTTC. It specifies CAISEEDRGFPEQYF.

The chain employs TRBV3-1 (or the pseudogene TRBV3-2) and TRBJ1-6; the match to TRBD1 covers 12 bases. Germline CDR1 LGHDT, CDR2 YNNKEL (reference sequence). The CDR3 is made up of 16 amino acids. V lost 5 bases to trimming and J lost 10 bases; unmatched junction nucleotides: 9. CDR3 sequence: CASSEGQGAPRSPLHF. The CDR3 DNA sequence: TGTGCCAGCAGCGAGGGACAGGGGGCGCCCCGATCACCCCTCCACTTT.

V and J are TRBV10-3 and TRBJ1-6; possible D gene TRBD1, 5 bases. Trimming removed 5 bases at V and 7 bases at J, with 12 bases between. The germline V gene has CDR1 ENHRY and CDR2 SYGVKD. The CDR3 consists of 14 residues. CDR3 sequence: CAISRDVGNSPLHF. CDR3 bases: TGTGCCATCAGTCGGGACGTCGGGAATTCACCCCTCCACTTT.

V gene TRBV2 combines with J gene TRBJ1-6; D ambiguous. The ends were cut back, 2 bases at V and 0 bases at J, with 8 bases in the middle. CDR1 and CDR2 (germline): SNHLY, FYNNEI. The CDR3 totals 16 residues. CDR3 loop: CASSERASSYNSPLHF. CDR3 bases: TGTGCCAGCAGTGAAAGGGCTAGCTCCTATAATTCACCCCTCCACTTT.

This chain joins TRBV3-1 (or the pseudogene TRBV3-2) and TRBJ2-1, with TRBD2 matching 14 bases. CDR3 length: 16 residues. CDR1 LGHDT and CDR2 YNNKEL come from the germline V gene (reference sequence). Trimming removed 3 bases from V and 6 bases from J; junction bases left unmatched: 4. CDR3 in DNA: TGTGCCAGCAGCCACGAGGGACTAGCGGGAGTCAATGAGCAGTTCTTC. Encoded protein: CASSHEGLAGVNEQFF.

The chain links TRBV23-1 to TRBJ1-4; possibly TRBD1 for D (6 bases). TRBV23-1 is flagged as an ORF with uncertain function. The germline V and J ends were trimmed by 5 bases and 0 bases, with 22 bases remaining between them. This CDR3 spans 19 amino acids. CDR3 nucleotide sequence: TGCGCCAGCAGTTCCTGGGGGGCCCCCTGGTATTCAACTAATGAAAAACTGTTTTTT. It codes for CASSSWGAPWYSTNEKLFF.

This chain links TRBV12-3 or TRBV12-4 with TRBJ2-2, with D uncertain. This CDR3 has 12 residues. Deletions cut 1 base from V and 6 bases from J, with 3 bases between. CDR3 DNA sequence: TGTGCCAGCAGTTTAGTCTCCGGGGAGCTGTTTTTT. Translating it yields CASSLVSGELFF.

The CDR3 nucleotides are TGTGCCAGCAGTTACTCGACAGGGGGCGATGGCTACACCTTC. Its translation: CASSYSTGGDGYTF. The V call is TRBV6-5, the J call TRBJ1-2; the match to TRBD1 covers 10 bases. CDR1 and CDR2 from the germline V gene are MNHEY and SVGAGI. The length of the CDR3 is 14 residues. J was trimmed by 6 bases and V by 0 bases; bases with no gene match: 1.

The J gene is TRBJ2-6, the V gene TRBV5-5; D is undetermined. V was trimmed by 0 bases and J by 1 base, leaving 11 bases between them. CDR1 is SGHKS, CDR2 YYEKEE, per germline (reference sequence). There are 17 residues in the CDR3. For the CDR3, the DNA is TGTGCCAGCAGCTTGGAGGTTTTTGCATCTGGGGCCAACGTCCTGACTTTC. Its protein product is CASSLEVFASGANVLTF.

This chain joins TRBV27 and TRBJ1-2; D is possibly TRBD1 (5 bases). Per germline, CDR1 MNHEY and CDR2 SMNVEV (reference sequence). The V gene lost 0 bases and the J gene lost 4 bases, with 15 bases spanning the gap. The CDR3 runs to 16 residues. CDR3 nucleotide sequence: TGTGCCAGCAGTTTATCCCACTCGGGGGACGGCTATGGCTACACCTTC. The encoded protein is CASSLSHSGDGYGYTF.

The chain combines TRBV28 with TRBJ1-6; 10 bases are a match to TRBD1. CDR1 is MDHEN and CDR2 is SYDVKM in the germline V gene. The CDR3 has 15 residues. With 5 bases clipped from V and 5 bases from J, the junction kept 3 bases outside the gene matches. CDR3 sequence reads: CASSPGQGDNSPLHF. The DNA of the CDR3 is TGTGCCAGCAGTCCCGGACAGGGGGATAATTCACCCCTCCACTTT.

J is TRBJ2-4 and V is TRBV19, with TRBD1 as a possible D gene (5 bases). Trimming stripped 5 bases from V and 0 bases from J, with 11 bases between. Germline lookup yields CDR1 LNHDA and CDR2 SQIVND (reference sequence). This CDR3 has 15 amino acids. For the CDR3, the DNA is TGTGCCAGTAGTCCCCGGACATTAGCCAAAAACATTCAGTACTTC. Protein product: CASSPRTLAKNIQYF.

This rearrangement joins TRBV6-4 to TRBJ2-1; D is perhaps TRBD1 or TRBD2 (5 bases each). V was shortened by 8 bases and J by 0 bases, with 14 bases between the two germline ends. Germline values: CDR1 MRHNA, CDR2 SNTAGT. The CDR3 is made up of 15 amino acids. The CDR3 spells CASATGPSSYNEQFF. The CDR3 DNA follows: TGTGCCAGCGCCACGGGGCCTAGCTCCTACAATGAGCAGTTCTTC.

This chain uses TRBV29-1 with TRBJ2-7, with D tentatively TRBD1 (6 bases). Germline loops: CDR1 SQVTM, CDR2 ANQGSEA. Trimming left V 0 bases short and J 5 bases short, with 11 bases between. The CDR3 runs 13 residues. DNA for the CDR3: TGCAGCGTTGAAGACAGGGGCCAGCACGAGCAGTACTTC. As protein: CSVEDRGQHEQYF.

This sequence joins TRBV7-9 and TRBJ2-1; the D gene is possibly TRBD1 (6 bases). Trimming took 4 bases from V and 9 from J, leaving 16 bases between them. CDR1 is SEHNR, CDR2 FQNEAQ, per germline (reference sequence). The CDR3 spans 14 residues. As DNA, the CDR3 is TGTGCCAGCAGCTGGGTACAGGGTGCGAGTGAGCAGTTCTTC. Translated, it gives CASSWVQGASEQFF. Full variable domain (rest looked up from reference TRBV7-9 and TRBJ2-1): DTGVSQNPRHKITKRGQNVTFRCDPISEHNRLYWYRQTLGQGPEFLTYFQNEAQLEKSRLLSDRFSAERPKGSFSTLEIQRTEQGDSAMYLCASSWVQGASEQFFGPGTRLTVL.

The CDR3: CASSQAWGYEQYF. The CDR3 region has the DNA TGCGCCAGCAGCCAAGCGTGGGGCTACGAGCAGTACTTC. The rearrangement uses TRBV4-1 and TRBJ2-7; no reliable D call. Germline assignment: CDR1 MGHRA and CDR2 YSYEKL. The CDR3 spans 13 residues. The V and J ends lost 1 base and 3 bases respectively, with 7 bases between them.

This clone was observed a single time. The chain carries TRBV7-8 and TRBJ1-5; a possible D gene is TRBD1 (5 bases). There are 16 residues in the CDR3. Germline-derived CDR1 and CDR2 are SGHVS and FQNEAQ. Trimming pared 4 bases from V and 5 bases from J, leaving 18 bases between. This CDR3 reads CASSSVNVGGDQPQHF. CDR3 coding DNA: TGTGCCAGCAGCTCGGTGAATGTGGGGGGAGATCAGCCCCAGCATTTT.

J is TRBJ1-5 and V is TRBV6-5, with a possible D match to TRBD1 (6 bases). The germline V and J ends were trimmed by 5 bases and 6 bases, with 14 bases remaining between them. This CDR3 is 14 amino acids long. CDR1 is MNHEY and CDR2 is SVGAGI in the germline V gene. This CDR3 reads CASSPDRRAQPQHF. DNA of the CDR3: TGTGCCAGCAGTCCCGACAGGAGGGCTCAGCCCCAGCATTTT.

This chain links TRBV5-1 with TRBJ1-1; no definite D call. V lost 0 bases, J lost 2 bases, and 8 bases lay in between. The CDR3 extends over 14 amino acids. The germline V gene has CDR1 SGHRS and CDR2 YFSETQ. The CDR3 DNA is TGCGCCAGCAGCTTGGGTGACACCAACACTGAAGCTTTCTTT. Translated: CASSLGDTNTEAFF.